The source of this T cell receptor beta chain is a study of T-cell reconstitution after alpha-beta-depleted transplantation in children (dated by TCRdb to about 2016). Regarding the complete study: The study quantitatively tracked T-cell immune reconstitution after TCRalphabeta/CD19-depleted allogeneic hematopoietic cell transplantation in children using TCR repertoire profiling. Broad study findings and their caveats: Hyperexpanded clone frequencies declined over subsequent months; after one year, T-cell counts and TCRbeta diversity were mostly attributed to newly produced T cells. In some patients, the high TCRbeta diversity seen at day 60 was put down to recipient T cells and intrathymic progenitors that had survived conditioning. The apparently early alphabetaT-cell count recovery about two months after transplant was reportedly dependent on only several hundred rapidly expanded clones derived from non-depleted graft cells.

Receptors were amplified or captured by PCR. For sequencing, an Illumina HiSeq 2500 was employed. Molecular barcoding was employed in the preparation of TCR libraries, with unique molecular identifiers being used to normalize TCRbeta repertoire quantification. TCRdb reanalyzed the raw reads on its own, using fastp at Q25 for trimming and MiXCR for clone calling, and kept in-frame beta chains. CDR3 protein duplicates are merged, each entry listing the most common genes and DNA. For this sample the table gives 780,000 or so distinct CDR3 sequences, of which roughly 15% were detected only once. Clones ranked in the top ten supply just under 5% of the sample. This clonotype has a handful of counts. This receptor's antigen is unknown. No clone much larger than this one lies a single base away; base qualities are absent. The CDR3 spans 13 residues, from the cysteine through the phenylalanine. Just CDR3 DNA is preserved here, 39 bases in frame from base 1. CDR1 and CDR2 (LGHNA, YNFKEQ) derive from the germline V gene. At the junction V is shortened by 0 bases and J by 3 bases, with 6 bases in between.

This sample's treatment or condition label indicates: allogeneic hematopoietic cell transplantation with graft depleted of TCRalphabeta T cells and CD19 B cells. TCRalphabeta/CD19-depleted allogeneic hematopoietic cell grafts were given to the transplant recipients, all of whom were children. The clonotype comes from a male patient younger than 18 who had a stem cell transplant for acute lymphoblastic leukemia, so the T cells may come from the graft donor. The chain links TRBV4-2 with TRBJ2-7, with no D gene named confidently. The sample in question was PBMCs, mostly from graft donor cells, obtained 360 days after TCRalphabeta/CD19-depleted stem cell transplant. The DNA is as follows: TGTGCCAGCAGCCAAGACGGAAGCTACGAGCAGTACTTC. This encodes CASSQDGSYEQYF.